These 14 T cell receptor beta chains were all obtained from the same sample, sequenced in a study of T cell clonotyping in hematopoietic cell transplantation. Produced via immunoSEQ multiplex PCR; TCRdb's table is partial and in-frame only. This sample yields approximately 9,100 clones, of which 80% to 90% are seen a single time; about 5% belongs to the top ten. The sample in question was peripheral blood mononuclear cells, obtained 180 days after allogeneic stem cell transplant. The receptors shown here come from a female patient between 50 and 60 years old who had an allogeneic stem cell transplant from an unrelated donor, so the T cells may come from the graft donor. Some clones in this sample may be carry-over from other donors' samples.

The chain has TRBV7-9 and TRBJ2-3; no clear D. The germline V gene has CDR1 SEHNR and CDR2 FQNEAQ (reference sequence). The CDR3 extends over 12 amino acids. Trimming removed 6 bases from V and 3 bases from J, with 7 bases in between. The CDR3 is CASSPETDTQYF. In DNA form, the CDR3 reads TGTGCCAGCAGTCCAGAGACAGATACGCAGTATTTT.

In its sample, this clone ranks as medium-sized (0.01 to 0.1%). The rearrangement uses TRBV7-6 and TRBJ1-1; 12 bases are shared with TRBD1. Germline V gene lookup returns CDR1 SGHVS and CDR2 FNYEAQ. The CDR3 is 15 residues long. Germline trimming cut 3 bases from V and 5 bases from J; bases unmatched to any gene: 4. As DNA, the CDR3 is TGTGCCAGCAGCTTGGGACAGGGGGCTCTGACTGAAGCTTTCTTT. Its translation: CASSLGQGALTEAFF.

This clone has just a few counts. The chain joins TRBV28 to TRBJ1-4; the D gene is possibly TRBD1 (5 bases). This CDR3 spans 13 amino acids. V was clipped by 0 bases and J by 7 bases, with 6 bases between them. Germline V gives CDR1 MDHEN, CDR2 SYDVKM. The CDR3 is CASSLWQGEKLFF. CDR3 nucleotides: TGTGCCAGCAGTTTATGGCAGGGTGAAAAACTGTTTTTT.

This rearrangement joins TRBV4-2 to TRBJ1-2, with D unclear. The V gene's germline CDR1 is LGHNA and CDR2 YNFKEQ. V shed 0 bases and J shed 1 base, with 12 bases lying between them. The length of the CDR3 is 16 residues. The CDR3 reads CASSQDYSLSNYGYTF. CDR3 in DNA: TGTGCCAGCAGCCAAGACTACAGCCTGAGTAACTATGGCTACACCTTC.

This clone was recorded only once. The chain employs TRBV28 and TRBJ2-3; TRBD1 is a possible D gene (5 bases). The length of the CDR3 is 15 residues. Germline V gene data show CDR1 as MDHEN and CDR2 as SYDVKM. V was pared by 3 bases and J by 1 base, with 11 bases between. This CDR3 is CASSLSGKGTDTQYF. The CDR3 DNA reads TGTGCCAGCAGTTTGTCAGGGAAGGGCACAGATACGCAGTATTTT.

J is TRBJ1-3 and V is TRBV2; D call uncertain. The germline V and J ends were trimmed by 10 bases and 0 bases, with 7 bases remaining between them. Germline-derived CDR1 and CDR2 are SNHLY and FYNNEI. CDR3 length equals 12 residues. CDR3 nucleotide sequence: TGTGCCACCGGGAGCTCTGGAAACACCATATATTTT. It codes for CATGSSGNTIYF. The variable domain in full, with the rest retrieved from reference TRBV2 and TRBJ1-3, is EPEVTQTPSHQVTQMGQEVILRCVPISNHLYFYWYRQILGQKVEFLVSFYNNEISEKSEIFDDQFSVERPDGSNFTLKIRSTKLEDSAMYFCATGSSGNTIYFGEGSWLTVV.

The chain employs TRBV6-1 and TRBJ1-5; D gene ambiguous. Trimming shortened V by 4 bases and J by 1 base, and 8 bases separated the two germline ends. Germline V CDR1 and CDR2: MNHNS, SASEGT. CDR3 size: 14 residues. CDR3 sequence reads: CASSGAGSNQPQHF. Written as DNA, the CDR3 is TGTGCCAGCAGTGGGGCGGGAAGCAATCAGCCCCAGCATTTT.

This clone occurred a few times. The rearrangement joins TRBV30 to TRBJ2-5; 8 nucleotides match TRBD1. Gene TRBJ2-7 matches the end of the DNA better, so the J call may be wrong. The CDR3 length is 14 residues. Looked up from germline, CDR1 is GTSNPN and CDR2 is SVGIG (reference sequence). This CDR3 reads CAWSVRDRFNEQYF. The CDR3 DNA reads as TGTGCCTGGAGTGTACGGGACAGGTTCAACGAGCAGTACTTC.

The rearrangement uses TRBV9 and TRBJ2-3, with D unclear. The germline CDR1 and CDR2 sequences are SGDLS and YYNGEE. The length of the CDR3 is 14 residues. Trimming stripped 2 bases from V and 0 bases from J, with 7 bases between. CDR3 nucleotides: TGTGCCAGCAGCGTCGGCGCGAGCACAGATACGCAGTATTTT. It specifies CASSVGASTDTQYF.

The CDR3 spells CASSPDGNQETQYF. The CDR3 DNA reads as TGCGCCAGCAGCCCGGACGGTAACCAAGAGACCCAGTACTTC. J is TRBJ2-5 and V is TRBV5-1; D is undetermined. Germline V gene lookup returns CDR1 SGHRS and CDR2 YFSETQ. V lost 4 bases to trimming and J lost 0 bases, with 10 bases between them. The CDR3 loop spans 14 amino acids.

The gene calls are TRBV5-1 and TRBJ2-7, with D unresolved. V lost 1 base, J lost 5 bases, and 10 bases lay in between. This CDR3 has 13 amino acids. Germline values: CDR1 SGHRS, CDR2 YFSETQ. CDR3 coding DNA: TGCGCCAGCAGCTTGAACAGTAACAACGAGCAGTACTTC. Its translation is CASSLNSNNEQYF.

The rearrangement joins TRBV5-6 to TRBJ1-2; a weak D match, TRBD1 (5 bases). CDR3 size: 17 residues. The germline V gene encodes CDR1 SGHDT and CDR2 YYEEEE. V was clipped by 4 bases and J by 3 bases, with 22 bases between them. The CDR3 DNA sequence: TGTGCCAGCAGCCCCGCCTCTCGGCCGACGGGGGACTATGGCTACACCTTC. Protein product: CASSPASRPTGDYGYTF.

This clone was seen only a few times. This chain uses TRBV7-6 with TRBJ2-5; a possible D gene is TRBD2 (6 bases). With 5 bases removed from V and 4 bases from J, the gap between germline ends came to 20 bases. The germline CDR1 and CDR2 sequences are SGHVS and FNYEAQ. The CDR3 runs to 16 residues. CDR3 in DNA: TGTGCCAGCAGCCCCGGGGACCCGCGGGGTGGAGAGACCCAGTACTTC. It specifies CASSPGDPRGGETQYF.

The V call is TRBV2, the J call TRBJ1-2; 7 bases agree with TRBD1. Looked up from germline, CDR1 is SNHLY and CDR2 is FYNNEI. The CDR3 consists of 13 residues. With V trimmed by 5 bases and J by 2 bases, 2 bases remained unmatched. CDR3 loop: CASSRDSNYGYTF. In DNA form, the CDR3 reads TGTGCCAGCAGTAGGGACAGCAACTATGGCTACACCTTC.